These 16 T cell receptor beta chains came from one sample sequenced in a study of Ad26.COV2.S vaccination and SARS-CoV-2 variants. This table comes from immunoSEQ multiplex PCR, and its TCRdb copy is limited to in-frame clones, with some not included. The sample includes about 410,000 clones, about nine tenths of them seen just once. Treatment denoted: roughly 20 received Ad26.COV2.S at low or high dose, single or two shots; 5 received placebo; per-sample allocation not given. The samples date from day 63 after the first vaccine or placebo injection. The sequencing here drew on peripheral blood, taken in a trial of Ad26.COV2.S vaccine versus placebo. These receptors were taken from a person between 18 and 65 years old who received the Ad26.COV2.S COVID-19 vaccine or a placebo.

The V and J genes are TRBV4-2 and TRBJ2-6; weak D call: TRBD1 (6 bases). Per the germline V gene, CDR1 is LGHNA and CDR2 is YNFKEQ. Between the trimmed V and J ends, which lost 3 bases and 4 bases, there was a span of 13 bases. The length of the CDR3 is 16 residues. The CDR3 coding sequence is TGTGCCAGCAGCCACCTAACAGGGTCAGGGGCCAACGTCCTGACTTTC. Amino acids: CASSHLTGSGANVLTF.

V and J are TRBV4-2 and TRBJ2-7; D is undetermined. This CDR3 has 13 residues. Trimming stripped 5 bases from V and 7 bases from J, with 15 bases between. Germline loops: CDR1 LGHNA, CDR2 YNFKEQ. This chain's CDR3 is CASSSLADGEQYF. CDR3 nucleotide sequence: TGTGCCAGCAGCTCCCTGGCGGACGGGGAGCAGTACTTC.

The chain is built from TRBV5-1 and TRBJ2-5; D uncertain. Germline CDR1 reads SGHRS; CDR2 reads YFSETQ. This CDR3 has 14 amino acids. V was shortened by 1 base and J by 1 base, with 8 bases between the two germline ends. The CDR3 loop is CASSLLSIQETQYF. CDR3 DNA: TGCGCCAGCAGCTTGCTTTCTATCCAAGAGACCCAGTACTTC.

The rearrangement uses TRBV11-3 and TRBJ1-1; D gene unclear. Germline V gene sequence: CDR1 SGHNT, CDR2 YENEEA. Trimming pared 5 bases from V and 0 bases from J, leaving 19 bases between. This CDR3 is 17 amino acids long. This CDR3 reads CASSPTTYSGMNTEAFF. The CDR3 coding sequence is TGTGCCAGCAGCCCCACGACATATTCAGGCATGAACACTGAAGCTTTCTTT.

The chain has TRBV12-5 and TRBJ2-2, with TRBD1 as a possible D gene (6 bases). Germline CDR1 and CDR2: LGHNT and FRNRAP. The CDR3 runs 16 residues. V lost 5 bases and J lost 9, with 22 bases in between. In DNA, the CDR3 is TGTGCTAGTGGTCTGGATCCGGGACACGCCGTCCGGGAGCTGTTTTTT. As protein: CASGLDPGHAVRELFF.

The chain joins TRBV5-4 to TRBJ1-3; D unclear. This CDR3 is 15 amino acids long. The V gene's germline CDR1 is SGHNT and CDR2 YYREEE (reference sequence). The V and J ends lost 0 bases and 2 bases respectively, with 9 bases between them. The CDR3 bases are TGTGCCAGCAGCTTGGCGGGGTCAGCTGGAAACACCATATATTTT. Its translation is CASSLAGSAGNTIYF.

The count of this clone is one. The V call is TRBV27, the J call TRBJ1-4, with D perhaps TRBD1 (6 bases). CDR1 is MNHEY, CDR2 SMNVEV, per germline (reference sequence). The V end lost 5 bases, the J end lost 2 bases, and 12 bases lay between the germline ends. The length of the CDR3 is 15 residues. The CDR3 DNA is TGTGCCAGCAGTCCAGGGGTCGGGACTAATGAAAAACTGTTTTTT. Translating it yields CASSPGVGTNEKLFF.

The CDR3 region is CASSPGHLSNQPQHF. CDR3 in DNA: TGTGCCAGCTCACCAGGACACCTTAGCAATCAGCCCCAGCATTTT. The chain is built from TRBV18 and TRBJ1-5, with D possibly TRBD1 on 5 matching bases. Looked up from germline, CDR1 is KGHSH and CDR2 is LQKENI. Trimming removed 2 bases from V and 0 bases from J, with 8 bases in between. This CDR3 has 15 amino acids.

The chain carries TRBV7-8 and TRBJ1-6, with a tentative D call TRBD1 (6 bases). Germline CDR1 is SGHVS and CDR2 is FQNEAQ. V was pared by 1 base and J by 7 bases, with 11 bases between. This CDR3 contains 15 residues. DNA for the CDR3: TGTGCCAGCAGCTTAGTCCGGGACAAAAATTCACCCCTCCACTTT. This sequence encodes CASSLVRDKNSPLHF.

The chain uses TRBV28 and TRBJ1-2, with 8 bases lining up with TRBD1. V lost 7 bases to trimming and J lost 2 bases; unmatched junction nucleotides: 6. The CDR3 sequence is 14 residues long. The germline CDR1 and CDR2 sequences are MDHEN and SYDVKM. CDR3 in DNA: TGTGCCAGCACCCGGGGACAGGTGAACTATGGCTACACCTTC. This encodes CASTRGQVNYGYTF.

J is TRBJ2-2 and V is TRBV4-2; TRBD1 might be the D (7 bases). The CDR3 sequence is 15 residues long. CDR1 is LGHNA and CDR2 is YNFKEQ in the germline V gene. V was pared by 3 bases and J by 2 bases, with 10 bases between. The CDR3 sequence: CASSQRDSNTGELFF. The DNA of the CDR3 is TGTGCCAGCAGCCAGCGGGACAGCAACACCGGGGAGCTGTTTTTT.

This clone came up once. This chain connects TRBV28 to TRBJ1-2, with 7 bases lining up with TRBD1. Losses at the gene ends were 7 bases for V and 4 bases for J; bases not matched to a gene: 9. CDR1 is MDHEN, CDR2 SYDVKM, per germline. This CDR3 region has 14 residues. CDR3 region: CASNQGTVLYGYTF. The CDR3 nucleotides are TGTGCCAGCAACCAAGGGACAGTACTCTATGGCTACACCTTC.

V and J are TRBV19 and TRBJ1-6; no reliable D call. The CDR3 has 14 residues. The V end was cut by 1 base, the J end by 5 bases, with 6 bases between. Germline V lookup: CDR1 LNHDA, CDR2 SQIVND (reference sequence). Here the CDR3 reads CASSIVGNNSPLHF. In DNA, the CDR3 is TGTGCCAGTAGTATAGTGGGGAATAATTCACCCCTCCACTTT.

This chain joins TRBV28 and TRBJ2-5; maybe TRBD2 (6 bases). Per germline, CDR1 MDHEN and CDR2 SYDVKM. With 2 bases removed from V and 4 bases from J, the gap between germline ends came to 8 bases. The CDR3 totals 13 residues. CDR3 sequence: CASSLLGGETQYF. In DNA form, the CDR3 reads TGTGCCAGCAGTTTACTGGGAGGAGAGACCCAGTACTTC.

CDR3 residues: CASSVDENGYTF. In DNA form, the CDR3 reads TGTGCCAGCAGCGTCGATGAGAATGGCTACACCTTC. The chain uses TRBV9 and TRBJ1-2, with unresolved D. The CDR3 totals 12 residues. Germline assignment: CDR1 SGDLS and CDR2 YYNGEE. V was cut by 2 bases and J by 6 bases, with 8 bases left in between.

In this sample, this clone turned up once. The rearrangement joins TRBV5-6 to TRBJ2-5; D assignment may be TRBD1 or TRBD2 (5 bases each). This CDR3 region has 16 residues. Germline V CDR1 and CDR2: SGHDT, YYEEEE. V lost 4 bases, J lost 1 base, and 17 bases lay in between. CDR3: CASSVPVRDPQETQYF. Here the CDR3 DNA reads TGTGCCAGCAGCGTTCCCGTGAGGGACCCCCAAGAGACCCAGTACTTC.